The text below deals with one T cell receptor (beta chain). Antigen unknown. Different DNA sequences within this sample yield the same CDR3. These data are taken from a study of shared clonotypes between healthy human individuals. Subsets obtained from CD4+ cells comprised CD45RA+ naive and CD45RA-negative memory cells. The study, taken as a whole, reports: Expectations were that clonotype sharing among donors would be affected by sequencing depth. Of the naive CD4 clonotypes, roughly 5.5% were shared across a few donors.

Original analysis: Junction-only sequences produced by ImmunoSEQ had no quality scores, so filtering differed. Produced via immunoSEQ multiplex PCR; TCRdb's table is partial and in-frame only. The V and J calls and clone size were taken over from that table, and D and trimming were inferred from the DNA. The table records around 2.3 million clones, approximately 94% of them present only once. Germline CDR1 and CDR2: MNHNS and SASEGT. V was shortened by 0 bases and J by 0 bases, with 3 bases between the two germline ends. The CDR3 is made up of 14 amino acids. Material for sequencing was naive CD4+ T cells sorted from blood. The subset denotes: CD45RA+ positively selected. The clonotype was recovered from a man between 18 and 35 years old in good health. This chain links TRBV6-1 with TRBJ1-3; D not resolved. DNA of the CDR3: TGTGCCAGCAGTGAAGCCTCCTCTGGAAACACCATATATTTT. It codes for CASSEASSGNTIYF.